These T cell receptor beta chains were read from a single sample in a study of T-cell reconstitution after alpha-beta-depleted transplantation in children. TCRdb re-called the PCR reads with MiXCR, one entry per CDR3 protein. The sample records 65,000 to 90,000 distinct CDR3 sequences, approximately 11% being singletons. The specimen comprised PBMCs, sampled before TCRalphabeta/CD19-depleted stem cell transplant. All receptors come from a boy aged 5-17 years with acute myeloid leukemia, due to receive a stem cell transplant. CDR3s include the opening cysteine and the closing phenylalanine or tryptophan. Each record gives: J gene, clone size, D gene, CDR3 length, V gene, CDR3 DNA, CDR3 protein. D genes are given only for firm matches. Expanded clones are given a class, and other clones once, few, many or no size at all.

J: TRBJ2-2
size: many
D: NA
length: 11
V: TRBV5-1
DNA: TGCGCCAGCAGCAACACCGGGGAGCTGTTTTTT
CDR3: CASSNTGELFF

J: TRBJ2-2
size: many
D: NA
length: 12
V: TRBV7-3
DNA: TGTGCCAGCAGCTCATACACCGGGGAGCTGTTTTTT
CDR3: CASSSYTGELFF

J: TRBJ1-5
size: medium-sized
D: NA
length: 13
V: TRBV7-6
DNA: TGTGCCAGCAGCTTAGGCAGGAATCAGCCCCAGCATTTT
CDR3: CASSLGRNQPQHF

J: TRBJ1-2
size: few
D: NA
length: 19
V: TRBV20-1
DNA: TGCAGTGCTAGCCACGATTTGTCCGGGACACCCACAACTAACTATGGCTACACCTTC
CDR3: CSASHDLSGTPTTNYGYTF

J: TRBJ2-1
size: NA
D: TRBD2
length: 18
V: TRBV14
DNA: TGTGCCAGCAGCCCTCCGGGGACTAGCGGGGGACCCTACAATGAGCAGTTCTTC
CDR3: CASSPPGTSGGPYNEQFF

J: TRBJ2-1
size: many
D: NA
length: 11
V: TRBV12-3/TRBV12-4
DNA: TGTGCCTTGCGGAAGAACAATGAGCAGTTCTTC
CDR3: CALRKNNEQFF

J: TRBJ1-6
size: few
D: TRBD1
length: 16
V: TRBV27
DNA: TGTGCCAGCAGTACCCTCAGCGGACAGGGAGATTCACCCCTCCACTTT
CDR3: CASSTLSGQGDSPLHF

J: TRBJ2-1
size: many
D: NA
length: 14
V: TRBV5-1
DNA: TGCGCCAGCAGCGCGGGCGGGACACACAATGAGCAGTTCTTC
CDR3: CASSAGGTHNEQFF

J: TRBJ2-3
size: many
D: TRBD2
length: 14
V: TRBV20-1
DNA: TGCAGTGCAAGCGGACTAGCGGAGGCAGATACGCAGTATTTT
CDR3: CSASGLAEADTQYF

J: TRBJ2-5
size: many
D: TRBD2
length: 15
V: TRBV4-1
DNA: TGCGCCAGCAGCCCAGCGGGGGCACCCCAAGAGACCCAGTACTTC
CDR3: CASSPAGAPQETQYF

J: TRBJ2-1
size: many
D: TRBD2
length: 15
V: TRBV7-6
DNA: TGTGCCAGCAGCTCCTGGACTAGCGGGGGGGATGAGCAGTTCTTC
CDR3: CASSSWTSGGDEQFF

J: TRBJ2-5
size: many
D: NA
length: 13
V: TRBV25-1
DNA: TGTGCCAGCAGCGATGGTGGGGTGGAGACCCAGTACTTC
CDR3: CASSDGGVETQYF

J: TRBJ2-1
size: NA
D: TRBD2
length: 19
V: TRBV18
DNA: TGTGCCAGCTCACCACCGGGGACTAGCGGGGGAAGCTCCTACAATGAGCAGTTCTTC
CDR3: CASSPPGTSGGSSYNEQFF

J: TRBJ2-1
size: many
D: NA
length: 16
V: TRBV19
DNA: TGTGCCAGTAGTACCCCCCCCTTAAGCTCCTACAATGAGCAGTTCTTC
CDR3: CASSTPPLSSYNEQFF

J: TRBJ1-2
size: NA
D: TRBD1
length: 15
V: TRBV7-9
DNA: TGTGCCAGCAGCTTGACAGGGTTGCATAACTATGGCTACACCTTC
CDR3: CASSLTGLHNYGYTF

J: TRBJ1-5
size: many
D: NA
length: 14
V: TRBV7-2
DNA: TGTGCCAGCAGCTTAAGGGGGGGGGAGCAGCCCCAGCATTTT
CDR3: CASSLRGGEQPQHF

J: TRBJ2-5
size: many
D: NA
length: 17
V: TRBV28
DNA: TGTGCCAGCAGTTATGTTTGGAGCCAAGGCGACAAAGAGACCCAGTACTTC
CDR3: CASSYVWSQGDKETQYF

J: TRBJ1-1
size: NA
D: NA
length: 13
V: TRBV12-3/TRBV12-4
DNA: TGTGCCAGCAGAACACGGGCCGCGGGGGTCTTGTTCTTT
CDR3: CASRTRAAGVLFF

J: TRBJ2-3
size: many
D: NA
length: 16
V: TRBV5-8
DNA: TGTGCCAGCAGCGGGGGGGCAGGGAGGAACACAGATACGCAGTATTTT
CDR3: CASSGGAGRNTDTQYF

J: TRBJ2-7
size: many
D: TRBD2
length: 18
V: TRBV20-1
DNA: TGCAGTGCTAGAGATATACTAGGACTAGCCGCTGGGTGGAGTGAGCAGTACTTC
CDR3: CSARDILGLAAGWSEQYF

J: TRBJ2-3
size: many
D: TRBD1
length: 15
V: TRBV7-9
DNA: TGTGCCAGCAGCTCAACAGGGGGCTCAGCAGATACGCAGTATTTT
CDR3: CASSSTGGSADTQYF

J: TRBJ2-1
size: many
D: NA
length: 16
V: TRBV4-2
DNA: TGTGCCAGCAGCCCCCAAGAGAGGAGCTCCTACAATGAGCAGTTCTTC
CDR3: CASSPQERSSYNEQFF

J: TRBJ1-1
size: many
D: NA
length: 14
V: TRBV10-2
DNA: TGCGCCAGCAGGGGGAGGGGCCGGACCACTGAAGCTTTCTTT
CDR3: CASRGRGRTTEAFF

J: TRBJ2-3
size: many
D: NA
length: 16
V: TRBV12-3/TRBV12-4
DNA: TGTGCCAGCAGTTTAGCGCGGGGAATTAGCACAGATACGCAGTATTTT
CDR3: CASSLARGISTDTQYF

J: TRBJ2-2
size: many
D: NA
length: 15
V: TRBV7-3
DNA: TGTGCCAGCAGCTTAACCGCGAGGGGCACCGGGGAGCTGTTTTTT
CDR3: CASSLTARGTGELFF

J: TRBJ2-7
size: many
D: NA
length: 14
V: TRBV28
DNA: TGTGCCAGCAGTTTTGAACAGGGTTGGTACGAGCAGTACTTC
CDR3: CASSFEQGWYEQYF

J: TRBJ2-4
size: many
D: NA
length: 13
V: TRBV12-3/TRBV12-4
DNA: TGTGCCAGCAGTTTAGCAGGGAGAGTGGTTCAGTACTTC
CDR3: CASSLAGRVVQYF